This T cell receptor beta chain was documented in a study of blood T cell repertoires in COVID-19. Study overall: T cells, B-cell-depleted T cells, or PBMCs provided the cDNA or gDNA that served as material.

The data were produced by immunoSEQ multiplex PCR, yet TCRdb's version contains in-frame clones alone and is incomplete. Among about 46,000 clones listed, over 70% were seen once. This CDR3 has 14 amino acids. The V and J ends lost 5 bases and 9 bases, in that order; junction bases with no gene match: 5. Germline lookup yields CDR1 SNHLY and CDR2 FYNNEI. This chain joins TRBV2 and TRBJ2-1; 12 bases are a match to TRBD2. The specimen was peripheral blood. The TCR originated in a middle-aged man with acute or convalescent COVID-19. For the CDR3, the DNA is TGTGCCAGCAGTCTAGCGGGGGGGCTCGGTGAGCAGTTCTTC. This codes for CASSLAGGLGEQFF.